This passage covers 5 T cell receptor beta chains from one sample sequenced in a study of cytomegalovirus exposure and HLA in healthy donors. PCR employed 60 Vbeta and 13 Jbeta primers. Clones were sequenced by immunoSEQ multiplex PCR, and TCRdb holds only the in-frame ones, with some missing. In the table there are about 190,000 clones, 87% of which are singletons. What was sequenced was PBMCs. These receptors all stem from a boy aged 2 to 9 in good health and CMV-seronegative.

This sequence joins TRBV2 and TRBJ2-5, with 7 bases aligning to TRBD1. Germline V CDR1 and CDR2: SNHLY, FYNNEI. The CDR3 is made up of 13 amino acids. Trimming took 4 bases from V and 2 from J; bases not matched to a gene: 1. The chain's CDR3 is CASSVTGQETQYF. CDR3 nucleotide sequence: TGTGCCAGCAGTGTGACAGGGCAAGAGACCCAGTACTTC.

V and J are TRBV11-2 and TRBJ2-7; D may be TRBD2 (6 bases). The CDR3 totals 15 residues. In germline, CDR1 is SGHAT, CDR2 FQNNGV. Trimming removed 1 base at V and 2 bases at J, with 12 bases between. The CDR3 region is CASSLGVGGPYEQYF. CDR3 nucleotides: TGTGCCAGCAGCTTAGGCGTCGGGGGACCCTACGAGCAGTACTTC.

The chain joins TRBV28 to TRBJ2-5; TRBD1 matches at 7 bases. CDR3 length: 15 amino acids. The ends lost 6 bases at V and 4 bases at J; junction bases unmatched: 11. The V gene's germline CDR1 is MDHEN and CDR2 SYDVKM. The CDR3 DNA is TGTGCCAGCAGCCTGCTGAGGGGGCCCCCAGAGACCCAGTACTTC. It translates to CASSLLRGPPETQYF. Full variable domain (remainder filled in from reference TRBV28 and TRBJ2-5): DVKVTQSSRYLVKRTGEKVFLECVQDMDHENMFWYRQDPGLGLRLIYFSYDVKMKEKGDIPEGYSVSREKKERFSLILESASTNQTSMYLCASSLLRGPPETQYFGPGTRLLVL.

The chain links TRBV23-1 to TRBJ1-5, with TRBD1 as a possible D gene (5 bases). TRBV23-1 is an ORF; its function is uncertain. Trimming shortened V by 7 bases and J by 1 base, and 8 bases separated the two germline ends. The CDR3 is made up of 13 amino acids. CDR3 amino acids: CASKPGSNQPQHF. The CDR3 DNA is TGCGCCAGCAAACCAGGGAGCAATCAGCCCCAGCATTTT.

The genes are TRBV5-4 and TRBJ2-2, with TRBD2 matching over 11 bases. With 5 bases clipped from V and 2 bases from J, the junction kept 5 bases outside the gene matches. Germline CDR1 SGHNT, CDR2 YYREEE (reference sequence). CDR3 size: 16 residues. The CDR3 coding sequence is TGTGCCAGCAGTTCCGGACTAGCGGGCAACACCGGGGAGCTGTTTTTT. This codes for CASSSGLAGNTGELFF.